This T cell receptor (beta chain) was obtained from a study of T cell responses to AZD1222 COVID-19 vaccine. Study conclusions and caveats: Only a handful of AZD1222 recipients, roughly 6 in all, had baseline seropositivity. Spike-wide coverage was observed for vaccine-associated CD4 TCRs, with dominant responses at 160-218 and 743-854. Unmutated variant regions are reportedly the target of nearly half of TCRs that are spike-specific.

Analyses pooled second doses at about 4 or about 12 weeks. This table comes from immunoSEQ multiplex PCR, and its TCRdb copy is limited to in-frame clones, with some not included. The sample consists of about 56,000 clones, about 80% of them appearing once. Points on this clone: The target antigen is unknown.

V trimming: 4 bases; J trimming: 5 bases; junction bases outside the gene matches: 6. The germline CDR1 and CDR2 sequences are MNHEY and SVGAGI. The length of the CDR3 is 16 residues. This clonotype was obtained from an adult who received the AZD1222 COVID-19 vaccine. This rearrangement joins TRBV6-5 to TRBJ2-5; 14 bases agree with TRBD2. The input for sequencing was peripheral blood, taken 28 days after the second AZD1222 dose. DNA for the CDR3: TGTGCCAGCAGTTTTGGACTAGCGGGAGGTGGGGAGACCCAGTACTTC. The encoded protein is CASSFGLAGGGETQYF.